The 28 T cell receptor beta chains given below trace back to one sample, sequenced in a study of vaccination and CD4 T cells after COVID-19 (dated by TCRdb to the early 2020s). The treatment or condition label, as the study defines it: roughly 10-day PBMC culture with coronavirus spike peptide pools or control peptides (ViraFEST assay). Library construction relied on PCR. Sequencing took place on an Illumina iSeq 100. DNA from cultured CD4+ T cells underwent TCR sequencing with the Oncomine TCR Beta short-read assay at the Johns Hopkins FTIC core. The public reads were quality trimmed at Q25 with fastp and then assembled into clones with MiXCR by TCRdb, keeping productive beta chains. CDR3 protein duplicates are merged, each entry listing the most common genes and DNA. For this sample the table gives approximately 10,000 distinct CDR3 sequences, of which 76% were detected only once. The ten largest make up 9.5% to 13% of the sample.

These receptors have no known antigen. Sequences were obtained from CD4+ T cells from blood, cultured in vitro. These TCRs come from a human donor who had recovered from COVID-19.

This chain joins TRBV24-1 and TRBJ2-3; D unclear. Trimming removed 3 bases at V and 1 base at J, with 16 bases between. This CDR3 comprises 17 residues. From germline, CDR1 is KGHDR and CDR2 SFDVKD. As DNA, the CDR3 is TGTGCCACCAGTGATCCCAAGCCCCTCCGCGGCACAGATACGCAGTATTTT. Residues: CATSDPKPLRGTDTQYF.

The J gene is TRBJ1-1, the V gene TRBV7-6; weak D call: TRBD1 (5 bases). Trimming left V 1 base short and J 5 bases short, with 14 bases between. The germline gives CDR1 SGHVS, CDR2 FNYEAQ. The CDR3 covers 15 residues. Written as DNA, the CDR3 is TGTGCCAGCAGCTTAGGCGGGGCGGGGTTTACTGAAGCTTTCTTT. Encoded protein: CASSLGGAGFTEAFF.

In its sample, this clonotype was seen once. The gene calls are TRBV24-1 and TRBJ2-5, with TRBD2 as a possible D gene (6 bases). Per the germline V gene, CDR1 is KGHDR and CDR2 is SFDVKD. The V and J ends lost 8 bases and 2 bases respectively, with 20 bases between them. This CDR3 has 16 residues. The CDR3 DNA is TGTGCCACCAATGACCCCACATCTCGGGGGCAAGAGACCCAGTACTTC. This encodes CATNDPTSRGQETQYF.

V and J are TRBV7-2 and TRBJ2-5, with a possible D match to TRBD1 (5 bases). Germline V gives CDR1 SGHTA, CDR2 FQGNSA. The CDR3 covers 14 residues. V was trimmed by 2 bases and J by 5 bases, leaving 12 bases between them. The CDR3 nucleotides read TGTGCCAGCAGCTTACCAGGGTTTAGGGAGACCCAGTACTTC. It is translated as CASSLPGFRETQYF.

Only a few counts were recorded for this clonotype. The rearrangement links TRBV20-1 to TRBJ1-5, with TRBD1 matching 11 bases. From germline, CDR1 is DFQATT and CDR2 SNEGSKA (reference sequence). CDR3 size: 16 residues. The V and J ends lost 6 bases and 2 bases, in that order; junction bases with no gene match: 9. This CDR3 is CSANQDRGLGNQPQHF. The CDR3 bases are TGCAGTGCCAACCAGGACAGGGGGCTTGGCAATCAGCCCCAGCATTTT.

This clonotype was seen only once. The rearrangement links TRBV19 to TRBJ1-2, with TRBD1 as a possible D gene (5 bases). The CDR3 has 14 amino acids. V dropped 4 bases and J dropped 6 bases, with 15 bases sitting between them. The germline gives CDR1 LNHDA, CDR2 SQIVND (reference sequence). For the CDR3, the DNA is TGTGCCAGTAGTAAGGGCCAGGGACGAAATGGCTACACCTTC. Translating gives CASSKGQGRNGYTF.

The table lists this clonotype with a few counts. The rearrangement links TRBV7-6 to TRBJ2-2; 8 bases match TRBD2. CDR1 is SGHVS and CDR2 is FNYEAQ in the germline V gene. V lost 5 bases, J lost 9 bases, and 5 bases stayed unmatched. The CDR3 extends over 13 amino acids. DNA for the CDR3: TGTGCCAGCAGCGCAGCGGGGGCACGGGAGCTGTTTTTT. Amino acid sequence: CASSAAGARELFF.

The CDR3 reads CASSFKPTDTQYF. In DNA form, the CDR3 reads TGTGCCAGCAGCTTCAAACCCACAGATACGCAGTATTTT. The chain recombines TRBV7-2 with TRBJ2-3; no clear D. This CDR3 spans 13 amino acids. Germline lookup yields CDR1 SGHTA and CDR2 FQGNSA. V lost 3 bases to trimming and J lost 2 bases, with 6 bases between them.

This chain joins TRBV7-2 and TRBJ1-3; 8 positions agree with TRBD1. Germline V gives CDR1 SGHTA, CDR2 FQGNSA. V lost 2 bases and J lost 15; bases outside the gene matches: 12. The CDR3 is 14 amino acids. The CDR3 DNA sequence: TGTGCCAGCAGCTTAATGCGCTCGGACAGGGTACCATATTTT. Translating gives CASSLMRSDRVPYF.

The chain couples TRBV6-1 to TRBJ2-7; 11 bases are shared with TRBD1. V shed 6 bases and J 6 bases; nucleotides not matched to a gene: 4. CDR3 size: 13 residues. In germline, CDR1 is MNHNS, CDR2 SASEGT. Here the CDR3 DNA reads TGTGCCAGCAGCTCCGGGACAGGGGGCGAGCAGTACTTC. As protein: CASSSGTGGEQYF.

This clonotype has more than one count but fewer than ten. J is TRBJ1-2 and V is TRBV11-3; D is unclear. Germline V gene lookup returns CDR1 SGHNT and CDR2 YENEEA. The V end was cut by 5 bases, the J end by 5 bases, with 15 bases between. CDR3 size: 14 residues. The chain's CDR3 is CASSASREGYGYTF. The CDR3 DNA follows: TGTGCCAGCAGCGCCTCCCGGGAAGGGTATGGCTACACCTTC.

This clonotype is judged medium-sized. The chain couples TRBV20-1 to TRBJ2-1; 7 positions match TRBD2. The length of the CDR3 is 15 residues. From germline, CDR1 is DFQATT and CDR2 SNEGSKA (reference sequence). V shed 3 bases, J shed 8 bases, and the junction held 13 bases outside the gene matches. The CDR3 spells CSASRPRGGQDEQFF. In DNA form, the CDR3 reads TGCAGTGCTAGCAGACCCCGGGGAGGGCAGGATGAGCAGTTCTTC.

V and J are TRBV4-2 and TRBJ1-5, with 7 bases that match TRBD1. This CDR3 region has 15 residues. J lost 3 bases, V lost 3 bases, and 5 bases had no gene match. Germline V gene data show CDR1 as LGHNA and CDR2 as YNFKEQ. CDR3 loop: CASSQNDRVNQPQHF. The CDR3 DNA follows: TGTGCCAGCAGCCAGAACGACAGGGTCAATCAGCCCCAGCATTTT.

The rearrangement uses TRBV12-3 or TRBV12-4 and TRBJ1-2, with 8 bases identical to TRBD1. The V gene end was trimmed by 6 bases and the J gene end by 2 bases; junction bases not matched to a gene: 5. This CDR3 has 14 amino acids. The CDR3 coding sequence is TGTGCCAGCAGGAGGACAGGGAGAAACTATGGCTACACCTTC. Translated, it gives CASRRTGRNYGYTF.

The chain joins TRBV28 to TRBJ1-5; TRBD1 aligns across 8 bases. The V gene end was trimmed by 2 bases and the J gene end by 6 bases; junction bases not matched to a gene: 6. CDR3 length equals 15 residues. CDR1 and CDR2 (germline): MDHEN, SYDVKM. CDR3 loop: CASSLGQGMSQPQHF. CDR3 nucleotides: TGTGCCAGCAGTTTAGGACAGGGAATGAGTCAGCCCCAGCATTTT.

This clonotype counts as medium-sized. The chain carries TRBV10-3 and TRBJ1-2, with 10 bases identical to TRBD1. This CDR3 region has 15 residues. V was clipped by 5 bases and J by 6 bases; unmatched bases: 9. Germline V gene sequence: CDR1 ENHRY, CDR2 SYGVKD. In nucleotides, the CDR3 is TGTGCCATCAGTAAAAGGGACAGGGGCGAGGATGGCTACACCTTC. Its translation is CAISKRDRGEDGYTF.

The chain is built from TRBV20-1 and TRBJ1-3; tentative D call: TRBD1 (5 bases). This CDR3 spans 15 amino acids. Between the trimmed V and J ends, which lost 6 bases and 0 bases, there was a span of 15 bases. Per the germline V gene, CDR1 is DFQATT and CDR2 is SNEGSKA (reference sequence). The CDR3 nucleotides are TGCAGTGCAAGGCCCCCAGGGAGCTCTGGAAACACCATATATTTT. It is translated as CSARPPGSSGNTIYF.

The CDR3 DNA follows: TGTGCCAGCAGCGTAGGGACAGTTGGTTCCTCCTACGAGCAGTACTTC. Translated, it gives CASSVGTVGSSYEQYF. The chain couples TRBV9 to TRBJ2-7; a possible D gene is TRBD1 (6 bases). Germline V gene data show CDR1 as SGDLS and CDR2 as YYNGEE. V was cut by 0 bases and J by 0 bases, with 13 bases left in between. The CDR3 has 16 residues.

The V and J genes are TRBV2 and TRBJ2-7, with 8 bases matching TRBD1. CDR3 size: 12 residues. Unmatched junction bases numbered 2, after V lost 6 bases and J lost 4 bases. The germline CDR1 and CDR2 sequences are SNHLY and FYNNEI. The CDR3 region has the DNA TGTGCCAGCAGGGGACAGGTTTACGAGCAGTACTTC. It codes for CASRGQVYEQYF.

By share, this clonotype counts as medium-sized. The gene calls are TRBV10-2 and TRBJ1-5; D gene uncertain. The CDR3 spans 17 residues. The germline CDR1 and CDR2 sequences are WSHSY and SAAADI. Deletions cut 0 bases from V and 2 bases from J, with 14 bases between. CDR3 sequence (DNA): TGCGCCAGCAGTGAGTCGGTGCGGGGTAATGGCAATCAGCCCCAGCATTTT. Residues: CASSESVRGNGNQPQHF.

The chain has TRBV10-3 and TRBJ1-2; 9 bases align to TRBD1. The CDR3 totals 14 residues. Germline values: CDR1 ENHRY, CDR2 SYGVKD. With 4 bases clipped from V and 7 bases from J, the junction kept 7 bases outside the gene matches. The CDR3: CAISANDRGAGYTF. The CDR3 region has the DNA TGTGCCATCAGTGCGAACGACAGGGGGGCTGGCTACACCTTC.

This clonotype has only a few counts. This sequence joins TRBV6-5 and TRBJ1-2, with TRBD1 as a possible D gene (5 bases). The CDR3 contains 13 residues. Per the germline V gene, CDR1 is MNHEY and CDR2 is SVGAGI. V was pared by 2 bases and J by 6 bases, with 10 bases between. DNA for the CDR3: TGTGCCAGCAGTTACAGCGGGGGGGATGGCTACACCTTC. This gives the protein CASSYSGGDGYTF.

The rearrangement links TRBV5-4 to TRBJ1-5; D is unresolved. Germline V gene lookup returns CDR1 SGHNT and CDR2 YYREEE (reference sequence). V gave up 0 bases and J gave up 0 bases, with 10 bases separating them. The CDR3 extends over 16 amino acids. The CDR3 here is CASSLDGGNSNQPQHF. The DNA for the CDR3 is TGTGCCAGCAGCTTGGATGGCGGGAATAGCAATCAGCCCCAGCATTTT.

This clonotype was found a few times. The chain couples TRBV19 to TRBJ2-3; 8 bases are shared with TRBD2. Germline assignment: CDR1 LNHDA and CDR2 SQIVND (reference sequence). V lost 3 bases, J lost 4 bases, and 6 bases stayed unmatched. The CDR3 covers 15 residues. As DNA, the CDR3 is TGTGCCAGTAGTATCGGCGGGGGGACCGCAGATACGCAGTATTTT. As protein: CASSIGGGTADTQYF.

This chain uses TRBV7-9 with TRBJ2-2; perhaps TRBD1 as D (6 bases). The germline CDR1 and CDR2 sequences are SEHNR and FQNEAQ (reference sequence). This CDR3 contains 15 residues. The V end lost 7 bases, the J end lost 5 bases, and 17 bases lay between the germline ends. The CDR3 region has the DNA TGTGCCAGCATCCGCAGGGGCGTCAGGACCGGGGAGCTGTTTTTT. Its protein is CASIRRGVRTGELFF.

V and J are TRBV29-1 and TRBJ2-3; maybe TRBD1 (7 bases). CDR1 is SQVTM, CDR2 ANQGSEA, per germline. Trimming took off 4 bases at V and 6 bases at J, with 17 bases between the two ends. This CDR3 has 14 amino acids. The CDR3 bases are TGCAGCGTTGTTGGAGGGGGCGGCCTCGATACGCAGTATTTT. The encoded protein is CSVVGGGGLDTQYF.

The chain joins TRBV5-8 to TRBJ2-2; 9 positions match TRBD2. V lost 6 bases and J lost 0; bases outside the gene matches: 3. The CDR3 consists of 15 residues. Germline V gives CDR1 SGHTS, CDR2 YDEGEE. The CDR3 here is CASTRLAANTGELFF. The CDR3 nucleotides read TGTGCCAGCACCCGACTAGCGGCGAACACCGGGGAGCTGTTTTTT.

This clonotype came up once. The chain is built from TRBV11-3 and TRBJ1-1; D gene ambiguous. Trimming took off 0 bases at V and 5 bases at J, with 10 bases between the two ends. Germline V CDR1 and CDR2: SGHNT, YENEEA. The CDR3 consists of 14 residues. CDR3 sequence: CASSLDLSATEAFF. The CDR3 DNA reads as TGTGCCAGCAGCTTAGATTTATCGGCGACTGAAGCTTTCTTT.